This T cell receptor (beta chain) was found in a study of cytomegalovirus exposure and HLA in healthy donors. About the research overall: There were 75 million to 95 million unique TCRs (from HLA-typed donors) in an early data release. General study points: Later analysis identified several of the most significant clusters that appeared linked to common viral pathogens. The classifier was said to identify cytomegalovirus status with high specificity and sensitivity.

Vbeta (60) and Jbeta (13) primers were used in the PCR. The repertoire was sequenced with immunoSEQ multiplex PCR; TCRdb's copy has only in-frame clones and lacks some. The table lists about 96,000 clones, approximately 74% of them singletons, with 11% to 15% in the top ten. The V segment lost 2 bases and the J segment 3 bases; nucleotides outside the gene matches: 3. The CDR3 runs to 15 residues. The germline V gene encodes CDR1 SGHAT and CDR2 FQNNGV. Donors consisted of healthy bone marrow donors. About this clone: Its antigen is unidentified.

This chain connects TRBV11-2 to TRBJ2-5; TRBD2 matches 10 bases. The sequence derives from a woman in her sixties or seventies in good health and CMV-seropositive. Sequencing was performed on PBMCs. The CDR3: CASSLLGLAEETQYF. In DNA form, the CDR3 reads TGTGCCAGCAGCTTACTCGGACTAGCGGAAGAGACCCAGTACTTC.